This section outlines one T cell receptor (beta chain) sequence together with its context. Antigen specificity is unknown. The source of the sample is a study of regulatory and conventional T cells in RAG deficiency. Study-level points and caveats: Shorter CDR3s in all patient subsets; >90% Treg-Tconv overlap in Omenn. Shannon entropy was markedly lower and Simpson indices higher in RAG-deficient patients than control T-cell subsets.

V lost 0 bases and J lost 0, with 4 bases in between. Looked up from germline, CDR1 is SGDLS and CDR2 is YYNGEE. The CDR3 length is 14 residues. TCRdb keeps only in-frame clones here, not all; method: immunoSEQ multiplex PCR. The sample includes some 28,000 clones, under 95% of them seen just once. Blood CD4+ CD25-high CD127-low regulatory T cells supplied the genomic DNA template. These data also formed part of another study, on regulatory T cells. That work contributes: The PCR used 52 TRBV and 13 TRBJ primers.

This receptor was obtained from a human donor in good health. This chain joins TRBV9 and TRBJ1-5; D call uncertain. Sequenced material: Tregs sorted from blood. CDR3 region: CASSVGHSNQPQHF. CDR3 nucleotides: TGTGCCAGCAGCGTAGGCCATAGCAATCAGCCCCAGCATTTT.